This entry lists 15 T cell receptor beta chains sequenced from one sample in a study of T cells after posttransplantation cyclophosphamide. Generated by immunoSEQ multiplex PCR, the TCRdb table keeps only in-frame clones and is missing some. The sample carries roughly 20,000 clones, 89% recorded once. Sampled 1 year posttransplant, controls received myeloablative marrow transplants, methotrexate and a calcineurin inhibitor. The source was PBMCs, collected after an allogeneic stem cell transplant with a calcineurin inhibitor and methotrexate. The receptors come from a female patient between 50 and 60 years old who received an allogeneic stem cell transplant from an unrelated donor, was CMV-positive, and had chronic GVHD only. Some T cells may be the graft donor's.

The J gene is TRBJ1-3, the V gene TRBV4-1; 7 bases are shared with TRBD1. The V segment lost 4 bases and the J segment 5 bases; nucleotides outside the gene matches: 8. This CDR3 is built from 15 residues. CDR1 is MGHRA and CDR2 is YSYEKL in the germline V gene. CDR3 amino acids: CASSLSGTERNTIYF. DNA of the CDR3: TGCGCCAGCAGCCTTTCGGGGACAGAGAGAAACACCATATATTTT.

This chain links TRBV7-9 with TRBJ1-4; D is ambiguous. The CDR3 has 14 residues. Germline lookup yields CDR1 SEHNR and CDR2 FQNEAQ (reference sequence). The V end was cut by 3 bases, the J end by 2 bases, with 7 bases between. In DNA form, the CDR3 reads TGTGCCAGCAGCTTTCCCGGGACTAATGAAAAACTGTTTTTT. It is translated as CASSFPGTNEKLFF.

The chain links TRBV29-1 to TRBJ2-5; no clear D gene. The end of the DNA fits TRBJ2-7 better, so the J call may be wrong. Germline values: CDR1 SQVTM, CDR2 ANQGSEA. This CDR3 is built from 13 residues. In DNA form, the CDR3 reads TGCAGCGCTGCCACCCATGCCTCCTACGAGCAGTACTTC. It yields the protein CSAATHASYEQYF.

CDR3 coding DNA: TGTGCCTGGAGTGTATTTGCAGGCGACCGCTCCTACAATGAGCAGTTCTTC. Translation: CAWSVFAGDRSYNEQFF. The V call is TRBV30, the J call TRBJ2-1; D is undetermined. From germline, CDR1 is GTSNPN and CDR2 SVGIG (reference sequence). Trimming shortened V by 0 bases and J by 0 bases, and 15 bases separated the two germline ends. The CDR3 contains 17 residues.

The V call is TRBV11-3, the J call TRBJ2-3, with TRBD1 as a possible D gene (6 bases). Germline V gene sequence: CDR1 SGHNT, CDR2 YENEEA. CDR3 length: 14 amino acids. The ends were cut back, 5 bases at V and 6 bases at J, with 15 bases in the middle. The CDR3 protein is CASSARYRADTQYF. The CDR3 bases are TGTGCCAGCAGCGCACGATACAGGGCTGATACGCAGTATTTT.

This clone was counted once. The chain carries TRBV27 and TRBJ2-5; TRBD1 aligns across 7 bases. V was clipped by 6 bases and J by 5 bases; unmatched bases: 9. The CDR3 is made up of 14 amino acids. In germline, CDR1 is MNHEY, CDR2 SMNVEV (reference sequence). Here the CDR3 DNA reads TGTGCCAGCAGATTACAGGGGTCCAGGGAGACCCAGTACTTC. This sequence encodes CASRLQGSRETQYF.

CDR3 coding DNA: TGTGCCAGCAGCTCGGCCGGGACAAGGATGATGAACACTGAAGCTTTCTTT. Amino acids: CASSSAGTRMMNTEAFF. The chain links TRBV5-4 to TRBJ1-1, with D possibly TRBD1 on 6 matching bases. Trimming took 3 bases from V and 0 from J, leaving 18 bases between them. CDR1 and CDR2 from the germline V gene are SGHNT and YYREEE (reference sequence). The CDR3 is made up of 17 amino acids. The variable domain in full, with the rest retrieved from reference TRBV5-4 and TRBJ1-1, is ETGVTQSPTHLIKTRGQQVTLRCSSQSGHNTVSWYQQALGQGPQFIFQYYREEENGRGNFPPRFSGLQFPNYSSELNVNALELDDSALYLCASSSAGTRMMNTEAFFGQGTRLTVV.

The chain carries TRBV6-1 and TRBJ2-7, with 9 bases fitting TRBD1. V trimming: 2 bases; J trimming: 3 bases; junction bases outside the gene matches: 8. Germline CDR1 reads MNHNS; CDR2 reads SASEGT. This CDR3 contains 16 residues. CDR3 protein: CASSEPAGTGYYEQYF. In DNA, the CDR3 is TGTGCCAGCAGTGAACCAGCCGGGACAGGGTACTACGAGCAGTACTTC.

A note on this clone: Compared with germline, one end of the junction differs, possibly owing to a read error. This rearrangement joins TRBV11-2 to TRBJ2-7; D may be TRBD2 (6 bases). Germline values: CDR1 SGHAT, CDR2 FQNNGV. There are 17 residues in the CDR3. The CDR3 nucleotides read TGTGCCAGCAGCATAGAGATACTAGCAACGGCGGTCTACGAGCAGTACTTC. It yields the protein CASSIEILATAVYEQYF.

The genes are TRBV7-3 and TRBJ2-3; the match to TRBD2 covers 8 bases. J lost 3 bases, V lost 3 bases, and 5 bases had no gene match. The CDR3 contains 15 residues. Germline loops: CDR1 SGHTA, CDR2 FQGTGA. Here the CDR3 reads CASSFGRGGTDTQYF. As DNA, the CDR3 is TGTGCCAGCAGCTTCGGGAGGGGGGGGACAGATACGCAGTATTTT. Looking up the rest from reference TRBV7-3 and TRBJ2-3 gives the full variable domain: GAGVSQTPSNKVTEKGKYVELRCDPISGHTALYWYRQSLGQGPEFLIYFQGTGAADDSGLPNDRFFAVRPEGSVSTLKIQRTERGDSAVYLCASSFGRGGTDTQYFGPGTRLTVL.

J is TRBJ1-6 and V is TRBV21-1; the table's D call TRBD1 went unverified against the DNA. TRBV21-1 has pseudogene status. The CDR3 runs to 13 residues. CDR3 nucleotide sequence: TGTGCCAGCAGCAAAGTTCGTAGGGGACCCCTCCACTTT. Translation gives CASSKVRRGPLHF.

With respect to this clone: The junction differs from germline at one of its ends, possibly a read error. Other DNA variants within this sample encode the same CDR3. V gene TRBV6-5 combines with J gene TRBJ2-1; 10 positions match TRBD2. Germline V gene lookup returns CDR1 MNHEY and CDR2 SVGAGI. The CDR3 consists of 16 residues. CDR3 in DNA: TGCGCCAGCAGTTACTCTAGACTAGCGGGTGGGAATGAGCAGTTCTTC. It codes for CASSYSRLAGGNEQFF.

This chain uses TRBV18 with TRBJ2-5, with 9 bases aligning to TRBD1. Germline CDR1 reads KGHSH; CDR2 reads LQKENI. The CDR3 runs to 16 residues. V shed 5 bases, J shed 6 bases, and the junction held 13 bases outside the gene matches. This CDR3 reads CASSKNRDRDKKTQYF. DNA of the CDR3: TGTGCCAGCTCAAAAAACCGGGACAGGGACAAAAAGACCCAGTACTTC.

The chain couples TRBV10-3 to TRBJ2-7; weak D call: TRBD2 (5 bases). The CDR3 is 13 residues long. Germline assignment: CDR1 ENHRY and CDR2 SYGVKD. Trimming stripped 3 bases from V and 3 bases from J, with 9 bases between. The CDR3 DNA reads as TGTGCCATCAGTGAAACGGGAAGCTACGAGCAGTACTTC. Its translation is CAISETGSYEQYF.

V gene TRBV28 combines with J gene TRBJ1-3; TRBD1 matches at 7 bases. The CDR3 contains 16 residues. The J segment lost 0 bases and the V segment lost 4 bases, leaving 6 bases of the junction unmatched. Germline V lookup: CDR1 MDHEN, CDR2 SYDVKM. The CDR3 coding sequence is TGTGCCAGCAGTTCACCGGGACAGAGCTCTGGAAACACCATATATTTT. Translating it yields CASSSPGQSSGNTIYF.